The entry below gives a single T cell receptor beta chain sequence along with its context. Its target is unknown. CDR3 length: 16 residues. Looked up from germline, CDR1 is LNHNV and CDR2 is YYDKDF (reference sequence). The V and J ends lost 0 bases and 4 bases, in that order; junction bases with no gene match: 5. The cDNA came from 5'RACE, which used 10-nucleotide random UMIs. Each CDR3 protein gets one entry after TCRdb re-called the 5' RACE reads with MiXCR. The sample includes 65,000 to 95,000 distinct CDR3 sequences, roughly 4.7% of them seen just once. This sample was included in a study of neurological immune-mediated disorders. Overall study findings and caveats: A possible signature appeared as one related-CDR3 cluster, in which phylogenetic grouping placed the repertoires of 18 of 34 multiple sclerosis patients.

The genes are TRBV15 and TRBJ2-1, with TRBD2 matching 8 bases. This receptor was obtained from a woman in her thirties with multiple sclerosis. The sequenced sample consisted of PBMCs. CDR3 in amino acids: CATSRDTSGVYNEQFF. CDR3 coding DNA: TGTGCCACCAGCAGAGATACTAGCGGTGTTTACAATGAGCAGTTCTTC.